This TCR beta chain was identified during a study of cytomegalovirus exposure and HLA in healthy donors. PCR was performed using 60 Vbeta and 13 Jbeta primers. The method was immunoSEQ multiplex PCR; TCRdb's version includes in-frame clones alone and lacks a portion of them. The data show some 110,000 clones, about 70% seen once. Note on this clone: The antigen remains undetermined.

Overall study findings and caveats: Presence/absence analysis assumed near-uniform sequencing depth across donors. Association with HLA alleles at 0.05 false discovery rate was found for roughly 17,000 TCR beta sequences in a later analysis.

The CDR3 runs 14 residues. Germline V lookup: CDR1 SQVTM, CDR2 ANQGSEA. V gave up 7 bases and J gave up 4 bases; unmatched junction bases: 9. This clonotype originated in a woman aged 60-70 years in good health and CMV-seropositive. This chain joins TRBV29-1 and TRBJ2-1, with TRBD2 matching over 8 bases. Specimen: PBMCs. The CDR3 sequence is CSGFSGEVYNEQFF. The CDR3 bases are TGCAGCGGATTTAGCGGGGAGGTTTACAATGAGCAGTTCTTC.